A single T cell receptor (beta chain) is shown here with its context. What it binds is not known. Its ends do not fully match the called genes, so a read error is possible. These data come from a study of post-analysis software for immune sequencing data. About the study: Relapsing-remitting, secondary progressive and progressive-relapsing courses of multiple sclerosis were included.

Libraries were made from TCR beta cDNA, and they carried unique molecular identifiers. Around 460,000 cDNA molecules came from approximately 1 to 10 million T cells. TCRdb independently ran MiXCR on the PCR reads; one entry per CDR3 protein. In the table there are hundreds of thousands of distinct CDR3 sequences, less than 35% of which are singletons. The length of the CDR3 is 15 residues. The germline gives CDR1 SGHRS, CDR2 YFSETQ. Notes on the study in general: TRBV5-6, TRBV5-1 and TRBV20-1 were among a few TRBV segments more frequent in patients than controls. Compared against controls, patients with multiple sclerosis displayed significantly lower normalized Chao1 diversity. Under F measure analysis, samples from one preparation batch co-clustered strongly.

Sequences were obtained from blood. This receptor was identified in a girl between 5 and 17 years old with multiple sclerosis. The genes are TRBV5-1 and TRBJ2-3; TRBD2 might be the D (5 bases). The CDR3 spells CTSSLVGGYADAQYF. In nucleotides, the CDR3 is TGCACCAGCAGCTTGGTCGGAGGCTATGCAGATGCGCAGTATTTT.